This T cell receptor beta chain was identified in a study of T-cell reconstitution after alpha-beta-depleted transplantation in children. Broader study findings: Approximately two months post-transplant, alpha-beta T cells reportedly originated from several hundred expanded graft clones.

Remarks on this clonotype: Its cognate antigen is unknown.

Germline values: CDR1 SQVTM, CDR2 ANQGSEA. Trimming cost V 3 bases and J 4 bases, with 19 bases left between them. CDR3 length: 16 residues. For TCRbeta, the library was prepared with unique molecular identifiers. TCRdb processed the PCR reads anew with MiXCR; each CDR3 protein has one entry. This table has 780,000 or so distinct CDR3 sequences, about 16% appearing once. The receptor comes from a male patient aged 5 to 17 who had a stem cell transplant for acute lymphoblastic leukemia, so the T cells may come from the graft donor. This specimen was PBMCs, mostly from graft donor cells, taken 360 days after TCRalphabeta/CD19-depleted stem cell transplant. This chain connects TRBV29-1 to TRBJ2-1; D may be TRBD1 (6 bases). The CDR3 nucleotides are TGCAGCGTTGATCGGGCCCAGGGGATTAGGTACAATGAGCAGTTCTTC. This translates into CSVDRAQGIRYNEQFF.